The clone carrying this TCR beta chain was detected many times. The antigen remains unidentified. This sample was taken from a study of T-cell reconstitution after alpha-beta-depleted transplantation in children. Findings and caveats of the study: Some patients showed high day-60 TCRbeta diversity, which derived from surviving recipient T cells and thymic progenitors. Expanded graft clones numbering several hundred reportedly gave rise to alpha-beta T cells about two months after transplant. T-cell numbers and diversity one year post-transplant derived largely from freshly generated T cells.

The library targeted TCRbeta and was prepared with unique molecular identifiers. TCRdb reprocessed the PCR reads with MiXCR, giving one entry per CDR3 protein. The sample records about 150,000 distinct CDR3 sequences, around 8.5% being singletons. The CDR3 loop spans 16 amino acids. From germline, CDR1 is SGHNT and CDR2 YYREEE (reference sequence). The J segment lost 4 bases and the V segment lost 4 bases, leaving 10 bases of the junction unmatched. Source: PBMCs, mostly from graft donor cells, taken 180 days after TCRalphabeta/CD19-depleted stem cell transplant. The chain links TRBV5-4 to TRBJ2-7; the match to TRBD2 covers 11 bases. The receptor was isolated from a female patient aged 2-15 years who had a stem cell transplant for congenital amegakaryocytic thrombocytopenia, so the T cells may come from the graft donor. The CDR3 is CASSPGTSGNVYEQYF. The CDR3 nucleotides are TGTGCCAGCAGCCCAGGGACTAGCGGCAATGTGTACGAGCAGTACTTC.